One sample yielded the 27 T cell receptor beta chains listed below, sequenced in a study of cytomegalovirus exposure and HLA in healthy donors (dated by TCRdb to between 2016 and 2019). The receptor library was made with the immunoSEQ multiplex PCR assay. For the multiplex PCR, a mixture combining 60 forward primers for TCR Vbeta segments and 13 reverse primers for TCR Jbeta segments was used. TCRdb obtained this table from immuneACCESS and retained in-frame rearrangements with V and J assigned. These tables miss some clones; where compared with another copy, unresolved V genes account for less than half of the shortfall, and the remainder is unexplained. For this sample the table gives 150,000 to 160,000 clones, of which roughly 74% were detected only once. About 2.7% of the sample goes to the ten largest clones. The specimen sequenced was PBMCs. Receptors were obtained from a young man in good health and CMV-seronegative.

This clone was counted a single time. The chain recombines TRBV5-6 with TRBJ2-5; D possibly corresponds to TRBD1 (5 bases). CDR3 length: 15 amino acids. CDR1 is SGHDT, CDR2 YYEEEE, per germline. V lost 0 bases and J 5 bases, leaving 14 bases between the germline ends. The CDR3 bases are TGTGCCAGCAGCTTGGTGGGCAGGGCTGACGAGACCCAGTACTTC. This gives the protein CASSLVGRADETQYF.

As DNA, the CDR3 is TGTGCCAGTAGTATAATGGGACAGGGTATGAAGGATGAGCAGTTCTTC. Protein sequence: CASSIMGQGMKDEQFF. The rearrangement links TRBV19 to TRBJ2-1; the match to TRBD1 covers 9 bases. The CDR3 extends over 16 amino acids. Per germline, CDR1 LNHDA and CDR2 SQIVND (reference sequence). Losses at the gene ends were 2 bases for V and 8 bases for J; bases not matched to a gene: 10. The whole variable domain, filled in from reference TRBV19 and TRBJ2-1, reads DGGITQSPKYLFRKEGQNVTLSCEQNLNHDAMYWYRQDPGQGLRLIYYSQIVNDFQKGDIAEGYSVSREKKESFPLTVTSAQKNPTAFYLCASSIMGQGMKDEQFFGPGTRLTVL.

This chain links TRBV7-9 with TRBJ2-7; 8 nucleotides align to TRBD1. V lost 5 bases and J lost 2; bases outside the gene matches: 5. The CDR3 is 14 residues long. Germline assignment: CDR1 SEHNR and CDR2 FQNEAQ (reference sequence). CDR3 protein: CASSGRDRPYEQYF. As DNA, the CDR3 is TGTGCCAGCAGCGGACGGGACAGGCCCTACGAGCAGTACTTC.

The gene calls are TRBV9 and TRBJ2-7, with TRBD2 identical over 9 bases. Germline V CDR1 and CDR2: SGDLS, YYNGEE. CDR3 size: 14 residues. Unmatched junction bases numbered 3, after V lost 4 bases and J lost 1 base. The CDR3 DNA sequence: TGTGCCAGCAGCTCTAGCGGGGCGTCCTACGAGCAGTACTTC. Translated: CASSSSGASYEQYF.

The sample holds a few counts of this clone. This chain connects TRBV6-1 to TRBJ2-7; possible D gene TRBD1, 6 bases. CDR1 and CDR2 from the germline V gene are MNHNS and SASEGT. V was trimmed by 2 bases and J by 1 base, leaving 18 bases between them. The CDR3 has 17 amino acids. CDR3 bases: TGTGCCAGCAGTGAATGGACAGCCTTAGCATTATCCTACGAGCAGTACTTC. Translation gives CASSEWTALALSYEQYF.

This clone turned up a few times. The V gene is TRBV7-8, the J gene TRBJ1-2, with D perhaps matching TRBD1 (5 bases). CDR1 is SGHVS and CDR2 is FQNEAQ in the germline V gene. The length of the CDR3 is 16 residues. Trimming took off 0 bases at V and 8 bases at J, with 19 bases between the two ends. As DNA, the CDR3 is TGTGCCAGCAGCTTAGCTTTCCTACACGTGAAGGGGGGCTACACCTTC. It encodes CASSLAFLHVKGGYTF.

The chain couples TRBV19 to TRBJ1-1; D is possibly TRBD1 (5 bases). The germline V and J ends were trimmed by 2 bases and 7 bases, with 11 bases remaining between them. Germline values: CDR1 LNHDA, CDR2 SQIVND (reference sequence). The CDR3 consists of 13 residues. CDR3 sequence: CASSIIPDSEAFF. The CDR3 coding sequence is TGTGCCAGTAGTATAATCCCCGACAGTGAAGCTTTCTTT.

The chain's CDR3 is CASSPHGGRGGSGELFF. CDR3 bases: TGTGCCAGCAGCCCCCACGGGGGGCGGGGGGGAAGCGGGGAGCTGTTTTTT. The chain carries TRBV7-3 and TRBJ2-2, with 9 positions matching TRBD2. This CDR3 has 17 amino acids. Unmatched junction bases numbered 14, after V lost 5 bases and J lost 7 bases. The germline V gene has CDR1 SGHTA and CDR2 FQGTGA.

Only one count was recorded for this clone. CDR3: CASSSWTGEKSYEQYF. CDR3 nucleotides: TGTGCCAGCAGCTCCTGGACAGGGGAAAAGTCCTACGAGCAGTACTTC. The V gene is TRBV7-9, the J gene TRBJ2-7; 9 nucleotides line up with TRBD1. With V trimmed by 4 bases and J by 1 base, 8 bases remained unmatched. The CDR3 consists of 16 residues. The germline V gene encodes CDR1 SEHNR and CDR2 FQNEAQ (reference sequence).

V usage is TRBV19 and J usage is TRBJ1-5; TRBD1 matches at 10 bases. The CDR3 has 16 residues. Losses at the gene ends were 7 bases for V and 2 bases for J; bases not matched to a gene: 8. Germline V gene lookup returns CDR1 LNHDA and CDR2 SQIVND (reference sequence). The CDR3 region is CASTPDRGIGNQPQHF. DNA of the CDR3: TGTGCCAGTACCCCGGACAGGGGGATAGGCAATCAGCCCCAGCATTTT.

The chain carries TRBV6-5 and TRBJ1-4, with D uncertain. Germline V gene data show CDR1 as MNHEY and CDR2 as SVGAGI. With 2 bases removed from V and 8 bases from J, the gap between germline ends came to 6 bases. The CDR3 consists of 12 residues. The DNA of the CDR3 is TGTGCCAGCAGTTACCTCGGGGAAAAACTGTTTTTT. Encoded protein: CASSYLGEKLFF.

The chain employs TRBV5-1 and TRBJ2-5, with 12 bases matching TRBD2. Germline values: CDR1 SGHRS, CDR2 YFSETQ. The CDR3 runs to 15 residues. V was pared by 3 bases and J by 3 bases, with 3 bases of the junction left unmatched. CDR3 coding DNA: TGCGCCAGCAGCTCGGGACTAGCGGGTGAAGAGACCCAGTACTTC. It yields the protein CASSSGLAGEETQYF.

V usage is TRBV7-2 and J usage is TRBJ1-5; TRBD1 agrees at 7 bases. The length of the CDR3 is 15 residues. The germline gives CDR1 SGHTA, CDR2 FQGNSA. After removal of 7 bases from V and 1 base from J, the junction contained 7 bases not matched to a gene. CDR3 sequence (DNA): TGTGCCAGCACCGCAGGGGGTGAGAGCAATCAGCCCCAGCATTTT. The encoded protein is CASTAGGESNQPQHF.

CDR3 in amino acids: CASSPGTDLMTQHF. CDR3 bases: TGTGCCAGCAGCCCGGGGACAGACCTTATGACCCAGCATTTT. The chain uses TRBV5-6 and TRBJ1-5; 7 bases map to TRBD1. The junction had 12 bases not matched to a gene; V was cut back by 4 bases and J by 11 bases. The CDR3 extends over 14 amino acids. CDR1 and CDR2 (germline): SGHDT, YYEEEE.

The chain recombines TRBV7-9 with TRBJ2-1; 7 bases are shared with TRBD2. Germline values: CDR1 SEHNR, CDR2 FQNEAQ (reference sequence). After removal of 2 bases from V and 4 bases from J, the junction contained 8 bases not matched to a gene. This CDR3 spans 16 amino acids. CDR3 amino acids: CASSLLGRREYNEQFF. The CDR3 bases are TGTGCCAGCAGCTTATTGGGCAGGCGGGAGTACAATGAGCAGTTCTTC.

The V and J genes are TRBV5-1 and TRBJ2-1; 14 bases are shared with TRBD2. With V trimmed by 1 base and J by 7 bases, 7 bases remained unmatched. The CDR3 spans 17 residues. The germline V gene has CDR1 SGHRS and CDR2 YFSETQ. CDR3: CASSLRSTSGGANEQFF. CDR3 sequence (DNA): TGCGCCAGCAGCTTGAGGTCGACTAGCGGGGGGGCAAATGAGCAGTTCTTC.

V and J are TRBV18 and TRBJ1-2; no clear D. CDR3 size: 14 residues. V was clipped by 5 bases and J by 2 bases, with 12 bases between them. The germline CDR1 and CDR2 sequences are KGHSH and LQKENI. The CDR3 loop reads CASSATTANYGYTF. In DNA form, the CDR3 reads TGTGCCAGCTCAGCTACTACCGCGAACTATGGCTACACCTTC.

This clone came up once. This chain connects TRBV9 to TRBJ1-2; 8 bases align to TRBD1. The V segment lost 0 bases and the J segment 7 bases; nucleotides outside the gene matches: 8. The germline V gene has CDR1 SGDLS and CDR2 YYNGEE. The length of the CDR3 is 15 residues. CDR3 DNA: TGTGCCAGCAGCGTAGGATCAGGGGGCGCGTCTGGCTACACCTTC. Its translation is CASSVGSGGASGYTF.

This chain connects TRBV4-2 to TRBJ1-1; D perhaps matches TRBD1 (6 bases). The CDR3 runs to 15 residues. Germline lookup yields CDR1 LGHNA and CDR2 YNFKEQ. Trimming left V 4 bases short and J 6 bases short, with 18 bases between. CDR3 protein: CASSLHGGGNAEAFF. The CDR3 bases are TGTGCCAGCAGCCTCCATGGGGGGGGCAACGCTGAAGCTTTCTTT.

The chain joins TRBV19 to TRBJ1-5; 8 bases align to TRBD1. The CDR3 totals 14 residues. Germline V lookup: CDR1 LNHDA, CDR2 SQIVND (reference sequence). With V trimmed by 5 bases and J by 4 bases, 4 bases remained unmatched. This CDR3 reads CASSPDRANQPQHF. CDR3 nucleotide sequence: TGTGCCAGTAGTCCGGACAGGGCAAATCAGCCCCAGCATTTT.

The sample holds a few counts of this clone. The CDR3 here is CASSPWDRDSYEQYF. CDR3 DNA sequence: TGTGCCAGCAGCCCCTGGGACAGGGATTCCTACGAGCAGTACTTC. The V gene is TRBV5-6, the J gene TRBJ2-7, with 9 bases fitting TRBD1. The V gene end was trimmed by 4 bases and the J gene end by 1 base; junction bases not matched to a gene: 6. Germline loops: CDR1 SGHDT, CDR2 YYEEEE. The CDR3 is made up of 15 amino acids.

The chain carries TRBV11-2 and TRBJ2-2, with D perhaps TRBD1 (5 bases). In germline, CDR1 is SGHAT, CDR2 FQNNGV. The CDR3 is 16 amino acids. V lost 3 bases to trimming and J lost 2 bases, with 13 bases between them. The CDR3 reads CASSFGTGANTGELFF. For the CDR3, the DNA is TGTGCCAGCAGCTTTGGAACAGGAGCAAACACCGGGGAGCTGTTTTTT.

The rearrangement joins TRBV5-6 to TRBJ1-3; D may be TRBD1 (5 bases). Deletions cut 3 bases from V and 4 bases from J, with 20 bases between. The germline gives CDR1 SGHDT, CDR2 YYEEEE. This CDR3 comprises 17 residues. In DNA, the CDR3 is TGTGCCAGCAGCTCCCCGGCGGGGGTATGGACAGGAAACACCATATATTTT. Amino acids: CASSSPAGVWTGNTIYF.

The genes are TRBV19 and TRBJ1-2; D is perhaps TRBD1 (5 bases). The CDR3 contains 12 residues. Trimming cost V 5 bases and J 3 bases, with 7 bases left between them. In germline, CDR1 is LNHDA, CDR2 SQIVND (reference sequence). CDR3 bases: TGTGCCAGTAGTCTGACAGACTATGGCTACACCTTC. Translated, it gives CASSLTDYGYTF.

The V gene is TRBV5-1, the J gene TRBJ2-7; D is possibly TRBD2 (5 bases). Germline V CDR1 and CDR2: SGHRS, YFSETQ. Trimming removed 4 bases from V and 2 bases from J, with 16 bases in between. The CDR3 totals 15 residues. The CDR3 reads CASSRTFGIPYEQYF. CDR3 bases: TGCGCCAGCAGCCGGACCTTCGGGATTCCCTACGAGCAGTACTTC.

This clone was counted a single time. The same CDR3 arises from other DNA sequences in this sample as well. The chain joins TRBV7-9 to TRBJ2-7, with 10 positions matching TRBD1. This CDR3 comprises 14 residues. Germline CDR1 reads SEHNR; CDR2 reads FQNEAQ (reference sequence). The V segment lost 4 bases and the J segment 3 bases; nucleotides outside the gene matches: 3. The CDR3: CASSSRDRGYEQYF. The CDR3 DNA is TGTGCCAGCAGCTCAAGGGACAGGGGCTACGAGCAGTACTTC.

CDR3 loop: CASGTSYEQYF. In DNA form, the CDR3 reads TGTGCCAGCGGGACTAGCTACGAGCAGTACTTC. The chain uses TRBV6-6 and TRBJ2-7; 8 bases align to TRBD2. Germline values: CDR1 MNHNY, CDR2 SVGAGI (reference sequence). The CDR3 runs 11 residues. With 8 bases clipped from V and 3 bases from J, the junction kept 0 bases outside the gene matches.